The next 2 T cell receptor beta chains were all read from a single sample in a study of T cell responses to AZD1222 COVID-19 vaccine. Profiled with immunoSEQ multiplex PCR; TCRdb holds only in-frame clones, not every one. The table lists a few hundred thousand clones, approximately 93% of them singletons. The sample in question was peripheral blood, obtained on day 0 of AZD1222 vaccination. Receptors originate from an adult in good health.

The V call is TRBV9, the J call TRBJ2-6, with unresolved D. Per germline, CDR1 SGDLS and CDR2 YYNGEE. The CDR3 covers 12 residues. V was clipped by 4 bases and J by 7 bases, with 6 bases between them. CDR3 protein: CASSPGANVLTF. Here the CDR3 DNA reads TGTGCCAGCAGCCCCGGTGCCAACGTCCTGACTTTC.

V gene TRBV6-1 combines with J gene TRBJ1-6, with TRBD1 as a possible D gene (5 bases). V was cut by 4 bases and J by 0 bases, with 13 bases left in between. Germline CDR1 and CDR2: MNHNS and SASEGT. The CDR3 sequence is 17 residues long. CDR3 DNA sequence: TGTGCCAGCAGTGCGGGACGGAGGAGCTCCTATAATTCACCCCTCCACTTT. The encoded protein is CASSAGRRSSYNSPLHF.